This entry concerns a single TCR beta chain. The V gene's germline CDR1 is SQVTM and CDR2 ANQGSEA. This CDR3 is built from 13 residues. Trimming pared 6 bases from V and 3 bases from J, leaving 14 bases between. The data originate from a study of blood T cell repertoires in COVID-19. Study-level information: COVID-19 samples collected from the United States, Italy and Spain covered acute and convalescent phases. T cells, B-cell-depleted T cells, or PBMCs provided the cDNA or gDNA that served as material.

Repertoires were generated with immunoSEQ multiplex PCR, while TCRdb's copy carries only in-frame clones and drops some. The sample has around 250,000 clones, approximately 83% seen once. This sequence joins TRBV29-1 and TRBJ1-2; perhaps TRBD1 as D (5 bases). The sequenced sample was peripheral blood. The source is a young man who had recovered from COVID-19. The CDR3 sequence: CSVARGFDYGYTF. The CDR3 DNA reads TGCAGCGTCGCCCGGGGGTTTGACTATGGCTACACCTTC.